The clone carrying this TCR beta chain was found many times. Time point denoted: technical triplicate 3. One entry per CDR3 protein results from TCRdb running MiXCR on the 5' RACE reads. The sample consists of around 47,000 distinct CDR3 sequences, 20% to 25% of them appearing once. The entry originates in a study of neurological immune-mediated disorders. Trimming removed 2 bases from V and 5 bases from J; junction bases left unmatched: 9. The CDR3 totals 15 residues. Germline V gene sequence: CDR1 SQVTM, CDR2 ANQGSEA. Sequenced: PBMCs. The chain combines TRBV29-1 with TRBJ2-5, with 9 bases lining up with TRBD2. The TCR originated in a man aged 55 to 69 with HTLV-1-associated myelopathy (HAM/TSP). CDR3 region: CSVEMLAGVQETQYF. DNA for the CDR3: TGCAGCGTTGAAATGTTAGCGGGAGTTCAGGAGACCCAGTACTTC.